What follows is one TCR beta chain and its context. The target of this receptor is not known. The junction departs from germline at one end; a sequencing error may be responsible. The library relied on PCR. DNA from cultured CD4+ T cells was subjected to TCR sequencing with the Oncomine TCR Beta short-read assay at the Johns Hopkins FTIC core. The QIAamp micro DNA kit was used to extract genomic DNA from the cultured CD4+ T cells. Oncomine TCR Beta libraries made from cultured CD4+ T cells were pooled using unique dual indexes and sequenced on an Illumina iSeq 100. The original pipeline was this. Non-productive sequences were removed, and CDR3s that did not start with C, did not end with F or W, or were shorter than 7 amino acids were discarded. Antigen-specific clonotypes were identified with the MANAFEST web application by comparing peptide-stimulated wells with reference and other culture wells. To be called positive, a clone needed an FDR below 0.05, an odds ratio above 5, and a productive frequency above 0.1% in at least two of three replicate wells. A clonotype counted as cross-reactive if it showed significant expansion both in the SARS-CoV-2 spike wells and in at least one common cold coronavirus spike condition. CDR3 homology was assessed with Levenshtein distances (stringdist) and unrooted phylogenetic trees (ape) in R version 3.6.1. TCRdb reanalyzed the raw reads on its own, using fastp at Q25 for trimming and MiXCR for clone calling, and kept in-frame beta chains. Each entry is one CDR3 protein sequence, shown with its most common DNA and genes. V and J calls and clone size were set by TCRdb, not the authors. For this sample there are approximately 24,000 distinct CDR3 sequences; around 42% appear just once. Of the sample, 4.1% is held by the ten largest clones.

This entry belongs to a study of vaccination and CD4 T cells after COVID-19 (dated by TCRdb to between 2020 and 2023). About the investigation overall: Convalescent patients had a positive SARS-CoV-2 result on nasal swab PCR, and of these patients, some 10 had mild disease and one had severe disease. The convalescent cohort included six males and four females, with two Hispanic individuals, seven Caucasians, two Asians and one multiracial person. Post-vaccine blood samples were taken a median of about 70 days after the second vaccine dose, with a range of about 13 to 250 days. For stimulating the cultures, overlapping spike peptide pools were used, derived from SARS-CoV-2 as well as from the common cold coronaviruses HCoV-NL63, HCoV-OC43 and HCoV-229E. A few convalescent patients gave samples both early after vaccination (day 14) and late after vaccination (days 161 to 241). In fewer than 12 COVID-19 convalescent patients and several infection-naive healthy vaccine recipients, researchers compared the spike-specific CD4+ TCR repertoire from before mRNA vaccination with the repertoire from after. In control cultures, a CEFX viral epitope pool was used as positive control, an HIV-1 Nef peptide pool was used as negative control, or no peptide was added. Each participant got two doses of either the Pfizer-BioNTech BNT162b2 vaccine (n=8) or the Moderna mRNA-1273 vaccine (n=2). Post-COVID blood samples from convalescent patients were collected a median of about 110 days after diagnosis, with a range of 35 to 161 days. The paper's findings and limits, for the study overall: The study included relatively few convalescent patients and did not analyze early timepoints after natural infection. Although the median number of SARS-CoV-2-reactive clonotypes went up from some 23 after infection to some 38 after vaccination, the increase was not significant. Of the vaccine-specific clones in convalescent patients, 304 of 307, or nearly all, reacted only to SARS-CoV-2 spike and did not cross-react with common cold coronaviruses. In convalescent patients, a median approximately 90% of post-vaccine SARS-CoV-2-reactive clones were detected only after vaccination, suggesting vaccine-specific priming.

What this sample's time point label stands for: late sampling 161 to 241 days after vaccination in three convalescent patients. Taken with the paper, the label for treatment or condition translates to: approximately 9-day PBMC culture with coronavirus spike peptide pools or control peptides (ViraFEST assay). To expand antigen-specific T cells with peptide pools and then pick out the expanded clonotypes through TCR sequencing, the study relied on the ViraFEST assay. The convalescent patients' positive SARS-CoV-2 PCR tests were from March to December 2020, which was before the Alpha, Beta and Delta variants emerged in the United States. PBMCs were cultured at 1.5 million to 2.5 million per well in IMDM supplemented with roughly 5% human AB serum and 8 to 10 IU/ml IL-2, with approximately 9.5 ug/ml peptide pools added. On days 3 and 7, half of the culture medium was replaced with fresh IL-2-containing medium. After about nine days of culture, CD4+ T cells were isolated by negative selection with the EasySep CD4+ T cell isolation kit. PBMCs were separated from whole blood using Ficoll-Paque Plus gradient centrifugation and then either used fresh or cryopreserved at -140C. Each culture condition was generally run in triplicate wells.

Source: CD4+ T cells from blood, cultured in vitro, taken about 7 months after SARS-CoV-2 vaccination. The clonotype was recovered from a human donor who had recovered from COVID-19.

The DNA reads as follows: TGTGCCAGCAGTGAGGGTTTCACCTACGAGCAGCACTTC. It is translated as CASSEGFTYEQHF. The chain is assembled from TRBV6-1 and TRBJ2-7; no D gene call is confident. The CDR3, from cysteine to phenylalanine, totals 13 residues. Solely the CDR3 DNA is kept, with 39 bases framed from the first base. From the germline V gene, CDR1 is MNHNS and CDR2 is SASEGT.